The TCR beta chain described here comes from a study of T cells in Graves' hyperthyroidism and ophthalmopathy. In the study overall: Peripheral blood collection took place at initial diagnosis, before any treatment.

What was amplified from RNA transcripts were TCR beta CDR3 regions. The HTBI set primed first-round TCR CDR3 RT-PCR. TCRdb reanalysed the multiplex PCR reads using MiXCR and keeps one entry per CDR3 protein. The repertoire includes some 320,000 distinct CDR3 sequences, roughly an eighth of them detected once, and 30% to 35% sits in the top ten. The cohort's ophthalmopathy patients, a group with duration under 3 months, had a Clinical Activity Score of at least 3 and a NOSPECS grade of at least 4. The PBMCs were taken from roughly 9.3 ml of fresh peripheral blood. This receptor was taken from a woman aged 40 to 50 with Graves' ophthalmopathy. Material: blood.

The CDR3 sequence: CASSYQAGGKTYEQYF. The CDR3 DNA is TGTGCCAGCAGCTACCAAGCCGGGGGGAAGACCTACGAGCAGTACTTC. V and J are TRBV7-2 and TRBJ2-7; 7 bases line up with TRBD2. The CDR3 contains 16 residues. With 4 bases clipped from V and 2 bases from J, the junction kept 11 bases outside the gene matches. Germline lookup yields CDR1 SGHTA and CDR2 FQGNSA.